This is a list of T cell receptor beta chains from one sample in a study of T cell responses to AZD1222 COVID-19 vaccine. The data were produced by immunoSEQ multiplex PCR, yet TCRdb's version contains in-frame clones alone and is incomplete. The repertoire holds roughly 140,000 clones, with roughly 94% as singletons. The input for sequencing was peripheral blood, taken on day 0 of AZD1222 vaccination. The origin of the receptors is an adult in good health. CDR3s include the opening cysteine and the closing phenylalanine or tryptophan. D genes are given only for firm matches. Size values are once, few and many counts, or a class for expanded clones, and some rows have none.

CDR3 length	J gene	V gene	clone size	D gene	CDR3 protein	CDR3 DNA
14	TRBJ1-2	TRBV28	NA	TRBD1	CASRRDGTAHGYTF	TGTGCCAGCAGAAGAGACGGGACAGCACATGGCTACACCTTC
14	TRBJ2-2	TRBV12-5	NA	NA	CASGSAPFTGELFF	TGTGCTAGTGGTTCAGCCCCGTTTACGGGGGAGCTGTTTTTT
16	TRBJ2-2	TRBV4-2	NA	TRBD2	CASSQGLAGAAGELFF	TGTGCCAGCAGCCAGGGGTTAGCGGGGGCGGCCGGGGAGCTGTTTTTT
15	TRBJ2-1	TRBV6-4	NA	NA	CASSERSGDFNEQFF	TGTGCCAGCAGTGAAAGATCAGGAGATTTCAATGAGCAGTTCTTC
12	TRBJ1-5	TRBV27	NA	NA	CASSFVGQPQHF	TGTGCCAGCAGTTTTGTTGGTCAGCCCCAGCATTTT
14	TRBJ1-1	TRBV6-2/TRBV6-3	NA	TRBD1	CASSGRQGSTEAFF	TGTGCCAGCAGTGGCAGACAGGGATCCACTGAAGCTTTCTTT
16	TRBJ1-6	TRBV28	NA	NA	CASSLWKATYNSPLHF	TGTGCCAGCAGTTTATGGAAAGCTACTTATAATTCACCCCTCCACTTT
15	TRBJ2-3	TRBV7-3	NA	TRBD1	CASSSTGTASDTQYF	TGTGCCAGCAGCTCGACAGGGACGGCGTCTGATACGCAGTATTTT
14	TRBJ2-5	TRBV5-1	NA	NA	CASSSSSRRETQYF	TGCGCCAGCAGCTCGTCTAGCAGGCGGGAGACCCAGTACTTC
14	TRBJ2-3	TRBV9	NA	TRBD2	CASSVGGVLDTQYF	TGTGCCAGCAGCGTCGGGGGGGTCTTGGATACGCAGTATTTT
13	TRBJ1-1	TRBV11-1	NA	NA	CASSSQWDTEAFF	TGTGCCAGCAGCTCTCAGTGGGACACTGAAGCTTTCTTT
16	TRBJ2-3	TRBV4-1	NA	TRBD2	CASSQDWGGKTDTQYF	TGCGCCAGCAGCCAAGATTGGGGGGGAAAGACAGATACGCAGTATTTT
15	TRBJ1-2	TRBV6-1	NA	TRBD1	CASSEVSGTVLGYTF	TGTGCCAGCAGTGAAGTGTCTGGGACAGTTCTTGGCTACACCTTC
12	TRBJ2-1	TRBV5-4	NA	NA	CASSLDSIEQFF	TGTGCCAGCAGCTTGGACAGCATTGAGCAGTTCTTC
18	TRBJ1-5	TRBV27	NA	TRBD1	CASSLSGQGARGNQPQHF	TGTGCCAGCAGTTTATCGGGACAGGGGGCGCGGGGCAATCAGCCCCAGCATTTT
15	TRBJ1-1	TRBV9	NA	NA	CASSVGAGQSTEAFF	TGTGCCAGCAGCGTAGGCGCGGGTCAGAGCACTGAAGCTTTCTTT
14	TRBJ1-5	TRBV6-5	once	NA	CATRRRVGNQPQHF	TGTGCCACGCGGAGACGGGTAGGAAATCAGCCCCAGCATTTT
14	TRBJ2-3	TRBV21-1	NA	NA	CASSNSTGTDTQYF	TGTGCCAGCAGCAACTCGACAGGGACAGATACGCAGTATTTT
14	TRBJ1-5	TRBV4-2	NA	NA	CASSQYRELQPQHF	TGTGCCAGCAGCCAATATAGGGAGTTGCAGCCCCAGCATTTT
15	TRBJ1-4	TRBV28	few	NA	CASSPPPTVAEKLFF	TGTGCCAGCAGTCCTCCCCCGACAGTCGCCGAAAAACTGTTTTTT
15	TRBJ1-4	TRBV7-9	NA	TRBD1	CASSLRGDRTEKLFF	TGTGCCAGCAGCTTAAGAGGGGACAGGACGGAAAAACTGTTTTTT
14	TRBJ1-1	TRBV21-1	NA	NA	CASSKVGLNTEAFF	TGTGCCAGCAGCAAAGTGGGCCTGAACACTGAAGCTTTCTTT
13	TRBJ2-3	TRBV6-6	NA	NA	CASKVAYTDTQYF	TGTGCCAGCAAGGTAGCCTACACAGATACGCAGTATTTT
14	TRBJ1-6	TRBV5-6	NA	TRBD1	CASSFDRAFPPLHF	TGTGCCAGCAGTTTCGACAGGGCTTTTCCACCCCTCCACTTT
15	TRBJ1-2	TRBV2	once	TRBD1	CASSEVGVTGAGYTF	TGTGCCAGCAGTGAAGTGGGGGTGACAGGGGCTGGCTACACCTTC
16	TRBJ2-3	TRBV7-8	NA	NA	CASSLAMGASTDTQYF	TGTGCCAGCAGCTTAGCAATGGGAGCTAGCACAGATACGCAGTATTTT
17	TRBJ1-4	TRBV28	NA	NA	CASSPGIFGRYDEKLFF	TGTGCCAGCAGCCCCGGGATATTCGGAAGGTACGATGAAAAACTGTTTTTT
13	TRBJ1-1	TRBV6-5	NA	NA	CASSTTVNTEAFF	TGTGCCAGCAGTACGACAGTGAACACTGAAGCTTTCTTT
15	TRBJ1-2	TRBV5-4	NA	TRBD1	CASSTGDRVRNGYTF	TGTGCCAGCAGCACTGGGGACAGGGTGAGAAATGGCTACACCTTC
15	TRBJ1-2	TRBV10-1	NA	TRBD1	CASPHGQGRNYGYTF	TGCGCCAGCCCCCACGGACAGGGAAGGAACTATGGCTACACCTTC
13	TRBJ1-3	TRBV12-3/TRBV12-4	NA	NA	CASRMGAGNTIYF	TGTGCCAGCCGAATGGGGGCTGGAAACACCATATATTTT
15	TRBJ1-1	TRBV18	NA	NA	CASSPAGAVNTEAFF	TGTGCCAGCTCACCCGCCGGGGCAGTTAACACTGAAGCTTTCTTT
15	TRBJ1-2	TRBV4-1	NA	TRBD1	CASSLGQGADGGYTF	TGCGCCAGCAGCCTCGGACAGGGGGCGGACGGTGGCTACACCTTC
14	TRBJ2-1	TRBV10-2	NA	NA	CASRGTARGNEQFF	TGCGCCAGCCGGGGGACAGCCCGAGGCAATGAGCAGTTCTTC
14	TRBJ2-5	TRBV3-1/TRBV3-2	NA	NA	CASSRWDGQETQYF	TGTGCCAGCAGCCGATGGGACGGCCAAGAGACCCAGTACTTC
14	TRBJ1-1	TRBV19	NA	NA	CASSQTGANTEAFF	TGTGCCAGTAGTCAGACAGGAGCGAACACTGAAGCTTTCTTT
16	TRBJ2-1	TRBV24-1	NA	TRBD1	CATSDFRDSSYNEQFF	TGTGCCACCAGTGATTTCCGGGACAGCTCCTACAATGAGCAGTTCTTC
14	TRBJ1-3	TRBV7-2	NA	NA	CASSLRPVRNTIYF	TGTGCCAGCAGCTTAAGGCCCGTTAGAAACACCATATATTTT
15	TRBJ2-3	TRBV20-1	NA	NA	CSASLPRGPTDTQYF	TGCAGTGCTAGTCTTCCGCGCGGTCCCACAGATACGCAGTATTTT
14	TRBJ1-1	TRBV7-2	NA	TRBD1	CASSQRTGGSEAFF	TGTGCCAGCAGCCAACGGACAGGGGGTTCCGAAGCTTTCTTT
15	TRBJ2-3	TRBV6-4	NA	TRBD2	CASSATSGGTDTQYF	TGTGCCAGCAGTGCCACTAGCGGGGGCACAGATACGCAGTATTTT
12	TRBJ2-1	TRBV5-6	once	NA	CASSLRLDEQFF	TGTGCCAGCAGCTTGAGGCTAGATGAGCAGTTCTTC
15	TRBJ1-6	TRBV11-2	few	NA	CASSWRHSPNSPLHF	TGTGCCAGCAGCTGGAGACATAGTCCTAATTCACCCCTCCACTTT
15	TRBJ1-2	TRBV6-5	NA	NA	CASSYSIGPFYGYTF	TGTGCCAGCAGTTACTCGATCGGTCCGTTCTATGGCTACACCTTC
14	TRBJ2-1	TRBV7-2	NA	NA	CASSGRVGYNEQFF	TGTGCCAGCAGCGGCAGGGTGGGCTACAATGAGCAGTTCTTC
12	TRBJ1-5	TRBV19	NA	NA	CASKAGVQPQHF	TGTGCCAGTAAAGCAGGGGTTCAGCCCCAGCATTTT
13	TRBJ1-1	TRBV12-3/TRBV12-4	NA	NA	CASNLRVGTEAFF	TGTGCCAGCAACCTCAGGGTAGGCACTGAAGCTTTCTTT
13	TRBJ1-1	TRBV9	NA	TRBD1	CASSATTGGLTFF	TGTGCCAGCAGCGCGACGACAGGGGGCCTAACTTTCTTT
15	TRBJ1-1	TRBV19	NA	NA	CASSMGRPGDTEAFF	TGTGCCAGTAGTATGGGGAGGCCCGGGGATACTGAAGCTTTCTTT
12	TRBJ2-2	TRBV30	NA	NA	CAWRGGTGELFF	TGTGCCTGGAGAGGAGGGACCGGGGAGCTGTTTTTT